The subject of this entry is one T cell receptor beta chain. Building the TCR beta libraries relied on iRepertoire HTBI primers, and CDR3 regions underwent Arm-PCR. TCRdb re-called the multiplex PCR reads through MiXCR, storing one row per CDR3 protein. The sample shows around 450,000 distinct CDR3 sequences, around 16% of them seen only once. This sample is part of a study of regulatory T cells in long-lasting Graves disease. The time point denotes: newly diagnosed GD, antithyroid drugs for less than 3 months. The TCR library was prepared using RNA isolated from PBMCs. In this cohort, patients came from an endocrinology department located in Xi'an, China. CDR3 length equals 14 residues. Germline CDR1 and CDR2: MGHRA and YSYEKL. Trimming stripped 11 bases from V and 0 bases from J, with 16 bases between. These data also featured in a second study, about T cells in Graves' hyperthyroidism and ophthalmopathy. According to that study: The study left out patients who had uncontrolled infection, other autoimmune disease, pregnancy or lactation.

The starting material was peripheral blood mononuclear cells (PBMCs), obtained at new diagnosis, from a patient treated with antithyroid drugs. V and J are TRBV4-1 and TRBJ1-1; no reliable D call. The clonotype was recovered from a man aged 35 to 55 with Graves disease. The CDR3 DNA sequence: TGCGCCTGCACCTATTCGAACATGAACACTGAAGCTTTCTTT. This gives the protein CACTYSNMNTEAFF.